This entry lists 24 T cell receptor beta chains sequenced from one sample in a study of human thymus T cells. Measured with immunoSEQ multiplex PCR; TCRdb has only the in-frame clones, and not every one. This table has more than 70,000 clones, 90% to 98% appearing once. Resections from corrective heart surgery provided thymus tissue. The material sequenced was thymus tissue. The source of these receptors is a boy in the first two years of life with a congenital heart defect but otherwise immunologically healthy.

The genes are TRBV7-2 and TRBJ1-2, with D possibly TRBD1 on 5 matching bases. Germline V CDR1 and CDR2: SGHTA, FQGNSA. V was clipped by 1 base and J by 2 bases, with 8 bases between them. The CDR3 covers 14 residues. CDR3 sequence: CASSLVPGNYGYTF. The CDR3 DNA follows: TGTGCCAGCAGCTTAGTACCAGGGAACTATGGCTACACCTTC.

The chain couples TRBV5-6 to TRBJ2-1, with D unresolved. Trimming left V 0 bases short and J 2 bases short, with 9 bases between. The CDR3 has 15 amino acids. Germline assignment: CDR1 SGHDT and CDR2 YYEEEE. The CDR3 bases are TGTGCCAGCAGCTTGGTGCAGCCTACCTACAATGAGCAGTTCTTC. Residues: CASSLVQPTYNEQFF.

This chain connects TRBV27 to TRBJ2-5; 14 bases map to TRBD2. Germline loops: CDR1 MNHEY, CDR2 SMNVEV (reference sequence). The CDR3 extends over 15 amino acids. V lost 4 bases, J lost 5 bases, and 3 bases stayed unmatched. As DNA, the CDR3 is TGTGCCAGCAGTTCCCGGACTAGCGGGAGGGAGACCCAGTACTTC. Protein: CASSSRTSGRETQYF.

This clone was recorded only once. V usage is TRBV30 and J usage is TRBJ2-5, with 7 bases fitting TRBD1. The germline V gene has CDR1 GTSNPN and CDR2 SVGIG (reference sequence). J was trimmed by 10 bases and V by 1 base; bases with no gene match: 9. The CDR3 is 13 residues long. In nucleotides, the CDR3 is TGTGCCTGGAGTGGGGACAGACAATTTGGCCAGTACTTC. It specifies CAWSGDRQFGQYF.

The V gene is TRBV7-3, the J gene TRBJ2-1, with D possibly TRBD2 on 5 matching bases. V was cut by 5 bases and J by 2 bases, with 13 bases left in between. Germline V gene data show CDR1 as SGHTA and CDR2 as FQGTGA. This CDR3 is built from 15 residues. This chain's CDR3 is CASSRKHGAYNEQFF. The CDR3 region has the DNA TGTGCCAGCAGCCGTAAACACGGGGCCTACAATGAGCAGTTCTTC.

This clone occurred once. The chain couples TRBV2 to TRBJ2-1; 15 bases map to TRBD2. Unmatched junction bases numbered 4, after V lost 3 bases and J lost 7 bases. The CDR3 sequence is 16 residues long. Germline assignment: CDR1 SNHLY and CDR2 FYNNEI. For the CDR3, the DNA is TGTGCCAGCAGTGACCCGGGACTAGCGGGGGGAAATGAGCAGTTCTTC. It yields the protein CASSDPGLAGGNEQFF. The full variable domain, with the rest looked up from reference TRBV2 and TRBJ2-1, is EPEVTQTPSHQVTQMGQEVILRCVPISNHLYFYWYRQILGQKVEFLVSFYNNEISEKSEIFDDQFSVERPDGSNFTLKIRSTKLEDSAMYFCASSDPGLAGGNEQFFGPGTRLTVL.

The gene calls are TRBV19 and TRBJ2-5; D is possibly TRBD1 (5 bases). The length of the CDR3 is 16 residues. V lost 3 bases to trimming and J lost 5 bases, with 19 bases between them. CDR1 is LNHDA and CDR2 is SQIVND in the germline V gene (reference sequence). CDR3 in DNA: TGTGCCAGTAGTATCAGGGTGGAACAACGGACGGAGACCCAGTACTTC. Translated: CASSIRVEQRTETQYF.

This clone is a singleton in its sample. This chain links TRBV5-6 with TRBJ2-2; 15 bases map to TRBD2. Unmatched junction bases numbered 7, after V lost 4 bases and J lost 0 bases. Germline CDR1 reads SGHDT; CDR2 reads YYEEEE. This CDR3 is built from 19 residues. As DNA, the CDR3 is TGTGCCAGCAGCGGGACTAGCGGGGGGACCTTTTCGAACACCGGGGAGCTGTTTTTT. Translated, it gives CASSGTSGGTFSNTGELFF.

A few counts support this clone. The CDR3 sequence is CARPTERNSPLHF. The DNA for the CDR3 is TGTGCCAGGCCCACGGAGCGGAATTCACCCCTCCACTTT. This rearrangement joins TRBV7-2 to TRBJ1-6; the D is unclear. The CDR3 totals 13 residues. Trimming removed 9 bases from V and 7 bases from J, with 13 bases in between. The germline V gene encodes CDR1 SGHTA and CDR2 FQGNSA.

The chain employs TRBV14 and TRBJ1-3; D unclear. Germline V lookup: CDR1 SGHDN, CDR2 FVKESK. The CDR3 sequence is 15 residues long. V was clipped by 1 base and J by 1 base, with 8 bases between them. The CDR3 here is CASSQVKGSGNTIYF. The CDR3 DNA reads TGTGCCAGCAGCCAAGTTAAGGGTTCTGGAAACACCATATATTTT.

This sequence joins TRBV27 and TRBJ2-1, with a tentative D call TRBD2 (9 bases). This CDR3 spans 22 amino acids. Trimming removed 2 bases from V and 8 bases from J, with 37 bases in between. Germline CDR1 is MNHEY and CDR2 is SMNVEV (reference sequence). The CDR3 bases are TGTGCCAGCAGTTTAAGATGGACAGGGTTAATTGGGCGGGAGGGTAGAATAGATGAGCAGTTCTTC. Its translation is CASSLRWTGLIGREGRIDEQFF.

The CDR3 region has the DNA TGTGCCAGTAGTTTCTATCAGCCCCAGCATTTT. Translated: CASSFYQPQHF. The gene calls are TRBV19 and TRBJ1-5; D unclear. Germline CDR1 and CDR2: LNHDA and SQIVND (reference sequence). CDR3 length equals 11 residues. V was trimmed by 5 bases and J by 5 bases, leaving 4 bases between them. Using reference TRBV19 and TRBJ1-5 for the parts outside the CDR3, the full variable domain is DGGITQSPKYLFRKEGQNVTLSCEQNLNHDAMYWYRQDPGQGLRLIYYSQIVNDFQKGDIAEGYSVSREKKESFPLTVTSAQKNPTAFYLCASSFYQPQHFGDGTRLSIL.

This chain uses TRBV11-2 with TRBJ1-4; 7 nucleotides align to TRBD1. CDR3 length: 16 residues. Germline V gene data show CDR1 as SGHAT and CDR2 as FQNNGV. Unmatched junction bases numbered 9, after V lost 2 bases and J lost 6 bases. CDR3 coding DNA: TGTGCCAGCAGCTTAACAGACCGACAGGGCGATGAAAAACTGTTTTTT. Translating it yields CASSLTDRQGDEKLFF.

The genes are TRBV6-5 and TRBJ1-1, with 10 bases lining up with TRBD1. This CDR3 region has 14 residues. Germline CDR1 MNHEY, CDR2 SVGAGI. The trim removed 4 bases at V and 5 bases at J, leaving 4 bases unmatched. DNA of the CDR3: TGTGCCAGCAGTTTCAGGACAGGGGGAACTGAAGCTTTCTTT. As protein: CASSFRTGGTEAFF.

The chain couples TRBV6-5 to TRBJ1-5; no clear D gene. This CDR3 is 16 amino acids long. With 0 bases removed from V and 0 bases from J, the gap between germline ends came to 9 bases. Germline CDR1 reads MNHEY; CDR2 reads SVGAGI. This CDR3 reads CASSYSGSDSNQPQHF. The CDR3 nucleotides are TGTGCCAGCAGTTACTCAGGGTCCGATAGCAATCAGCCCCAGCATTTT.

CDR3 DNA sequence: TGTGCCAGCAGCTTGTATGGGACTAGCGTCCGGGTAGTGCAGTTCTTC. Protein: CASSLYGTSVRVVQFF. The rearrangement uses TRBV5-6 and TRBJ2-1, with TRBD2 identical over 10 bases. The length of the CDR3 is 16 residues. Germline-derived CDR1 and CDR2 are SGHDT and YYEEEE. V was pared by 1 base and J by 12 bases, with 13 bases of the junction left unmatched. Full variable domain (missing parts from reference TRBV5-6 and TRBJ2-1): DAGVTQSPTHLIKTRGQQVTLRCSPKSGHDTVSWYQQALGQGPQFIFQYYEEEERQRGNFPDRFSGHQFPNYSSELNVNALLLGDSALYLCASSLYGTSVRVVQFFGPGTRLTVL.

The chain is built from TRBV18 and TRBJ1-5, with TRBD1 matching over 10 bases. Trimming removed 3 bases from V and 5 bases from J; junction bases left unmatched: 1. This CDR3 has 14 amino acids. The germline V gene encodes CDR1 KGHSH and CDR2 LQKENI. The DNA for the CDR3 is TGTGCCAGCTCACCGGGGACAGGGGATCAGCCCCAGCATTTT. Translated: CASSPGTGDQPQHF.

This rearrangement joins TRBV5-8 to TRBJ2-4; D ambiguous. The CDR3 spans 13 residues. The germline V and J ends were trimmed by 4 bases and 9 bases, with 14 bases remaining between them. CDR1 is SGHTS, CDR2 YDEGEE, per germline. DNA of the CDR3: TGTGCCAGCAGCAACTCTATGGTGGGCATTCAGTACTTC. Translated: CASSNSMVGIQYF.

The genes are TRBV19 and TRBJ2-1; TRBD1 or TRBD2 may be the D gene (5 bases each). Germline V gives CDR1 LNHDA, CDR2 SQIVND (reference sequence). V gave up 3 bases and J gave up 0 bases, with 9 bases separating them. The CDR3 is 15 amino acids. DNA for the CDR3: TGTGCCAGTAGTATGGGGGAGAACTCCTACAATGAGCAGTTCTTC. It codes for CASSMGENSYNEQFF.

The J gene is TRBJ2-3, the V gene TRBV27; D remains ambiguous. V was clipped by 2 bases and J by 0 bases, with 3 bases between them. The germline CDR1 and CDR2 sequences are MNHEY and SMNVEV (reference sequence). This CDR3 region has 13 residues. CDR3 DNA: TGTGCCAGCAGTTTACTTAGCACAGATACGCAGTATTTT. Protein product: CASSLLSTDTQYF.

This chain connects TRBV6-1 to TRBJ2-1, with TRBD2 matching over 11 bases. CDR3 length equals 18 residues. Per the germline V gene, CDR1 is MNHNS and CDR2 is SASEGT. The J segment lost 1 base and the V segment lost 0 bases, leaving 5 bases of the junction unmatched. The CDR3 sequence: CASSEASLAGVSYNEQFF. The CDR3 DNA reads TGTGCCAGCAGTGAAGCTTCACTAGCGGGAGTATCCTACAATGAGCAGTTCTTC.

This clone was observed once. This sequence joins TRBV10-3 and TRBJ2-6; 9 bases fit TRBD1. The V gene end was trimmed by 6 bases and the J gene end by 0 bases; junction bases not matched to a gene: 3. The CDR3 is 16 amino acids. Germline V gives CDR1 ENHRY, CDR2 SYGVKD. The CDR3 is CAISPGQGSGANVLTF. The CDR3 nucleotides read TGTGCCATCAGCCCGGGACAGGGCTCTGGGGCCAACGTCCTGACTTTC.

CDR3: CATSRGLAGGRSSYNEQFF. CDR3 coding DNA: TGTGCCACCAGCAGAGGGCTAGCGGGGGGTCGAAGCTCCTACAATGAGCAGTTCTTC. V and J are TRBV15 and TRBJ2-1, with 11 bases lining up with TRBD2. Germline loops: CDR1 LNHNV, CDR2 YYDKDF (reference sequence). Trimming took 1 base from V and 0 from J; bases not matched to a gene: 8. The length of the CDR3 is 19 residues.

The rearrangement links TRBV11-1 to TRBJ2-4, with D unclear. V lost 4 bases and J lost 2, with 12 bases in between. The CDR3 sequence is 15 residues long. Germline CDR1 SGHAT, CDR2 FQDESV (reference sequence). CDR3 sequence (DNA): TGTGCCAGCAGCTCTTTCGCCCGTTCCAAAAACATTCAGTACTTC. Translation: CASSSFARSKNIQYF.